This TCR beta chain is drawn from a study of blood T cell repertoires in COVID-19. Study background: Donors in the United States, Italy and Spain gave samples during acute or convalescent COVID-19.

Clones were sequenced by immunoSEQ multiplex PCR, and TCRdb holds only the in-frame ones, with some missing. The sample lists almost 85,000 clones; around 89% were seen once. In germline, CDR1 is SGHDN, CDR2 FVKESK. Between the trimmed V and J ends, which lost 9 bases and 4 bases, there was a span of 15 bases. The CDR3 extends over 13 amino acids. Those who participated ranged in age from roughly 18 to 95 years and resided in about two dozen US areas. Material: PBMCs or T cells enriched from blood (not recorded which). The sequence was obtained from a woman aged 45-65 years with acute COVID-19. V is TRBV14 and J is TRBJ1-1; D is uncertain. The CDR3 sequence: CASSRAGVTEAFF. DNA of the CDR3: TGTGCCAGTTCGAGGGCGGGAGTCACTGAAGCTTTCTTT.